This T cell receptor (beta chain) originates from a study of memory CD8 T cells in hepatitis C reinfection. Looking at the study overall: Two donors cleared primary HCV but became chronic after reinfection.

Assay used: immunoSEQ multiplex PCR; TCRdb lists only in-frame clones, some missing. Here the sample spans over 35,000 clones, roughly 88% being singletons. Time point noted: peak reinfection, 3 to 8 weeks after reinfection detection. TCR sequencing was done directly ex vivo on sorted cells, without expansion in vitro. Donors were people who inject drugs in the Montreal HEPCO cohort. The sequenced sample consisted of naive CD8+ T cells sorted from blood. The receptor's source is a man aged 18-30 years with hepatitis C virus infection.

CDR3 nucleotides: TGTGCCAGCAGCTTGGACAGCGGGGGGGCCGGGGAGCTGTTTTTT. This translates into CASSLDSGGAGELFF. V and J are TRBV5-4 and TRBJ2-2; 10 bases line up with TRBD2. Germline CDR1 SGHNT, CDR2 YYREEE (reference sequence). The CDR3 totals 15 residues. With V trimmed by 0 bases and J by 6 bases, 2 bases remained unmatched.